This T cell receptor beta chain was recorded in a study of T cell repertoires in cytomegalovirus infection. Study background: Public TCR beta signatures provided an indication of both CMV infection and a matching HLA type.

V lost 7 bases to trimming and J lost 2 bases, with 19 bases between them. Per germline, CDR1 MNHEY and CDR2 SVGEGT. The CDR3 totals 16 residues. Findings and caveats of the study: The study found HLA-C-restricted CMV-specific TCR beta clonotypes dominating the ex vivo response. Of the TCR beta families, the public ones yielded a cumulative frequency that identified carriers of CMV plus the relevant HLA.

TCRdb itself ran the reads through MiXCR, one entry per CDR3 protein. The sample lists some 450,000 distinct CDR3 sequences, under 40% occurring once. A note on this clonotype: What it binds is unknown.

The TCR comes from a human donor in good health (CMV status not recorded). Some clones in this sample may be carry-over from other donors' samples. This chain connects TRBV6-2 or TRBV6-3 to TRBJ2-3, with D possibly called TRBD1 or TRBD2 (6 bases each). Sequenced: PBMCs. CDR3: CASTPVGGPNTDTQYF. In DNA form, the CDR3 reads TGTGCCAGCACCCCAGTCGGGGGCCCGAACACAGATACGCAGTATTTT.